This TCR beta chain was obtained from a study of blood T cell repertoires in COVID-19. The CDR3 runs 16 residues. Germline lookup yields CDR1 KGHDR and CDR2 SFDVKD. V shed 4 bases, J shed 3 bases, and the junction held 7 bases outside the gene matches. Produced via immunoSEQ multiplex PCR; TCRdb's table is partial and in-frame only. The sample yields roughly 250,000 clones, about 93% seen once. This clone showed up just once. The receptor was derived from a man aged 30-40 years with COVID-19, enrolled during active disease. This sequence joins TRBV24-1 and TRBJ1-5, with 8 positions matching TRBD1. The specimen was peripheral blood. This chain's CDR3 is CATSDSPGQDNQPQHF. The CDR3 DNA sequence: TGTGCCACCAGTGACTCTCCGGGACAGGACAATCAGCCCCAGCATTTT.